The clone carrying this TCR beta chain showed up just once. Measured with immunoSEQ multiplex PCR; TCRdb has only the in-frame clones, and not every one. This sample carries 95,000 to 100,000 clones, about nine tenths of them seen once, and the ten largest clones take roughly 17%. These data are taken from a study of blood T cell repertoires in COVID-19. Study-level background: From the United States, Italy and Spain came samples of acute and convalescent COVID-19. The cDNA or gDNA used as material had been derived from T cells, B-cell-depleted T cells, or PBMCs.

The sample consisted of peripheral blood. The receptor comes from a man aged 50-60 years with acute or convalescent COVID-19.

The CDR3 loop is CAISHKTGGSGYTF. Here the CDR3 DNA reads TGTGCCATCAGCCACAAAACAGGGGGTAGTGGCTACACCTTC. V gene TRBV10-3 combines with J gene TRBJ1-2; 8 bases map to TRBD1. The J segment lost 7 bases and the V segment lost 6 bases, leaving 10 bases of the junction unmatched. CDR1 and CDR2 from the germline V gene are ENHRY and SYGVKD. The CDR3 contains 14 residues.